This entry lists 7 T cell receptor beta chains sequenced from one sample in a study of PD-1 blockade in classical Hodgkin lymphoma. Time point reported: cycle 4 day 1 (C4D1), after 6 weeks of nivolumab. Brentuximab vedotin exposure varied among the patients, all of whom had relapsed after autologous stem cell transplantation. Purification of CD4+ T cells from thawed PBMCs was achieved by magnetic negative selection. Clones were read by immunoSEQ multiplex PCR, and TCRdb kept only the in-frame ones, dropping some. Found here are tens of thousands of clones, 72% of them singletons; the top ten hold 0.95% to 1.5%. This specimen was CD4+ T cells from blood, taken before the fourth cycle of nivolumab. These receptors came from a human donor with classical Hodgkin lymphoma.

This chain connects TRBV7-9 to TRBJ2-3; no clear D gene. Germline lookup yields CDR1 SEHNR and CDR2 FQNEAQ (reference sequence). CDR3 length: 16 residues. The V gene lost 1 base and the J gene lost 1 base, with 12 bases spanning the gap. The chain's CDR3 is CASSLVLGRGTDTQYF. CDR3 nucleotide sequence: TGTGCCAGCAGCTTAGTCCTGGGTAGGGGCACAGATACGCAGTATTTT.

The chain combines TRBV7-2 with TRBJ2-1, with 9 bases lining up with TRBD2. CDR3 size: 14 residues. Unmatched junction bases numbered 2, after V lost 1 base and J lost 7 bases. Germline-derived CDR1 and CDR2 are SGHTA and FQGNSA. CDR3 bases: TGTGCCAGCAGCTTAGTAGCGGGGGTGAATGAGCAGTTCTTC. This encodes CASSLVAGVNEQFF.

This rearrangement joins TRBV7-2 to TRBJ2-7; weak D call: TRBD2 (6 bases). This CDR3 is 17 amino acids long. V dropped 1 base and J dropped 1 base, with 17 bases sitting between them. CDR1 is SGHTA and CDR2 is FQGNSA in the germline V gene. CDR3 sequence (DNA): TGTGCCAGCAGCTTAGGCGCGGGGTTCTTCGAATCCTACGAGCAGTACTTC. Translating gives CASSLGAGFFESYEQYF.

V and J are TRBV7-9 and TRBJ2-5, with D uncertain. Trimming left V 2 bases short and J 5 bases short, with 3 bases between. Germline V gene lookup returns CDR1 SEHNR and CDR2 FQNEAQ (reference sequence). CDR3 length: 11 residues. The CDR3 DNA reads as TGTGCCAGCAGCTTATCGGAGACCCAGTACTTC. This translates into CASSLSETQYF.

The V gene is TRBV15, the J gene TRBJ1-5; a possible D gene is TRBD1 (6 bases). Trimming pared 0 bases from V and 8 bases from J, leaving 20 bases between. The germline gives CDR1 LNHNV, CDR2 YYDKDF (reference sequence). The CDR3 sequence is 17 residues long. CDR3 sequence (DNA): TGTGCCACCAGCAGAGAATCTTCGGGGCAGGGGTTTAAGCCCCAGCATTTT. Amino acid sequence: CATSRESSGQGFKPQHF.

The chain couples TRBV15 to TRBJ2-5; TRBD1 might be the D (6 bases). The CDR3 totals 13 residues. The V and J ends lost 3 bases and 7 bases respectively, with 12 bases between them. Looked up from germline, CDR1 is LNHNV and CDR2 is YYDKDF (reference sequence). CDR3 nucleotide sequence: TGTGCCACCAGCAGCGAGAGGGGGTTGACCCAGTACTTC. Translated: CATSSERGLTQYF.

CDR3 sequence reads: CASTSGSGINEKLFF. The CDR3 nucleotides read TGCGCCAGCACCTCAGGGAGTGGGATAAATGAAAAACTGTTTTTT. The rearrangement uses TRBV5-1 and TRBJ1-4, with a possible D match to TRBD1 (5 bases). Germline CDR1 reads SGHRS; CDR2 reads YFSETQ. V was clipped by 6 bases and J by 5 bases, with 17 bases between them. This CDR3 comprises 15 residues.